The 21 T cell receptor beta chains below come from one sample, sequenced in a study of beta chain features in type 1 diabetes. Isolated RNA was reverse transcribed in full, so expressed TCRB transcripts were sequenced. Only in-frame clones appear in the TCRdb table, and some are missing; sequencing was by immunoSEQ multiplex PCR. The profile covers under 850,000 clones, with around an eighth appearing a single time and 0.022% taken by the ten largest. Study conclusions and caveats: All four CD4+ subsets of Type 1 diabetes patients contained TCRB CDR3s that were moderately but significantly shorter.

Their antigen targets remain unknown. The sequenced material came from naive CD4+ T cells from blood. These receptor sequences come from a man younger than 30 with type 1 diabetes.

The V call is TRBV5-4, the J call TRBJ1-2, with D perhaps TRBD1 (6 bases). V was shortened by 3 bases and J by 2 bases, with 20 bases between the two germline ends. Germline V gene data show CDR1 as SGHNT and CDR2 as YYREEE (reference sequence). CDR3 length: 17 amino acids. The CDR3 reads CASSSPTGATKNYGYTF. DNA for the CDR3: TGTGCCAGCAGCTCTCCTACGGGGGCCACGAAAAACTATGGCTACACCTTC.

The chain combines TRBV30 with TRBJ2-6; D is undetermined. V was clipped by 3 bases and J by 0 bases, with 9 bases between them. The CDR3 consists of 15 residues. Germline values: CDR1 GTSNPN, CDR2 SVGIG (reference sequence). The CDR3 loop reads CAWSAENSGANVLTF. The CDR3, as DNA: TGTGCCTGGAGCGCAGAAAACTCTGGGGCCAACGTCCTGACTTTC.

This chain connects TRBV14 to TRBJ1-2, with no clear D. Germline CDR1 reads SGHDN; CDR2 reads FVKESK. Trimming left V 6 bases short and J 7 bases short, with 15 bases between. CDR3 size: 13 residues. The CDR3 spells CASSGLRVTGYTF. CDR3 bases: TGTGCCAGCAGTGGTTTAAGGGTAACTGGCTACACCTTC.

The genes are TRBV7-6 and TRBJ2-5; TRBD2 matches 13 bases. CDR3 size: 15 residues. The junction had 1 base not matched to a gene; V was cut back by 4 bases and J by 2 bases. Germline CDR1 is SGHVS and CDR2 is FNYEAQ. CDR3 DNA: TGTGCCAGCAGCTCGGGACTAGCGGGGCAAGAGACCCAGTACTTC. This translates into CASSSGLAGQETQYF.

This clone was observed a handful of times. The chain employs TRBV7-9 and TRBJ2-7; D may be TRBD1 or TRBD2 (5 bases each). The V end lost 5 bases, the J end lost 6 bases, and 11 bases lay between the germline ends. The CDR3 runs 12 residues. From germline, CDR1 is SEHNR and CDR2 FQNEAQ (reference sequence). DNA for the CDR3: TGTGCCAGCAGCGGAGGACATAGCGAGCAGTACTTC. Its translation is CASSGGHSEQYF.

A word on this clone: One end of the junction does not line up with germline, which may come from a read error. The CDR3 nucleotides read TGCGCCAGCAGCTTGAGCGGCTCCAACAATGAGCAGTTCTTC. It is translated as CASSLSGSNNEQFF. J is TRBJ2-1 and V is TRBV5-1; possible D gene TRBD2, 5 bases. Germline-derived CDR1 and CDR2 are SGHRS and YFSETQ. The CDR3 has 14 residues.

CDR3 region: CASSGTPQGTDTQYF. In DNA, the CDR3 is TGTGCCAGCAGTGGCACCCCCCAGGGCACAGATACGCAGTATTTT. The J gene is TRBJ2-3, the V gene TRBV6-1; D is ambiguous. Trimming pared 4 bases from V and 1 base from J, leaving 12 bases between. This CDR3 is built from 15 residues. Germline CDR1 and CDR2: MNHNS and SASEGT.

The chain couples TRBV18 to TRBJ1-1; D remains ambiguous. V was trimmed by 2 bases and J by 1 base, leaving 11 bases between them. The CDR3 runs 15 residues. Germline loops: CDR1 KGHSH, CDR2 LQKENI. DNA of the CDR3: TGTGCCAGCTCACCAGGGGATAAGAGGAACACTGAAGCTTTCTTT. It encodes CASSPGDKRNTEAFF.

This clone appeared a few times. Other DNA sequences in this specimen translate into the identical CDR3. J is TRBJ1-1 and V is TRBV9; no clear D gene. Germline assignment: CDR1 SGDLS and CDR2 YYNGEE. There are 13 residues in the CDR3. V lost 0 bases and J 0 bases, leaving 3 bases between the germline ends. DNA for the CDR3: TGTGCCAGCAGCGTAGAGTTGAACACTGAAGCTTTCTTT. Protein: CASSVELNTEAFF.

For this clone: Germline and junction disagree at one end, which may indicate a read error. CDR3 protein: CASSLGSYPGDEQFF. CDR3 DNA sequence: TGTGCTAGCAGCTTAGGAAGCTACCCGGGCGATGAGCAGTTCTTC. The V gene is TRBV7-7, the J gene TRBJ2-1, with D hard to call. CDR1 SSHAT and CDR2 FNYEAQ come from the germline V gene (reference sequence). The CDR3 covers 15 residues.

The sample holds a few counts of this clone. The chain couples TRBV4-2 to TRBJ2-5; D remains ambiguous. V lost 5 bases, J lost 3 bases, and 4 bases lay in between. Germline V gene lookup returns CDR1 LGHNA and CDR2 YNFKEQ. The CDR3 runs 11 residues. The CDR3 here is CASSAKETQYF. The CDR3 DNA reads TGTGCCAGCAGCGCTAAAGAGACCCAGTACTTC.

This chain links TRBV10-3 with TRBJ1-1; TRBD1 matches at 7 bases. V was pared by 6 bases and J by 2 bases, with 6 bases of the junction left unmatched. CDR1 is ENHRY, CDR2 SYGVKD, per germline. The CDR3 is 14 residues long. The CDR3 spells CAISLGTANTEAFF. The CDR3 bases are TGTGCCATCAGCCTAGGGACAGCAAACACTGAAGCTTTCTTT.

This clone was picked up a small number of times. This chain joins TRBV9 and TRBJ2-1; perhaps TRBD2 as D (6 bases). This CDR3 comprises 18 residues. Germline V gives CDR1 SGDLS, CDR2 YYNGEE. Trimming stripped 3 bases from V and 4 bases from J, with 23 bases between. The CDR3: CASSGRGSSAGSYNEQFF. DNA for the CDR3: TGTGCCAGCAGCGGGAGAGGGTCATCGGCGGGGTCATACAATGAGCAGTTCTTC.

This clone came up a few times. The CDR3 sequence is CASRSQGGTPYEQYF. In DNA form, the CDR3 reads TGTGCCAGCAGATCACAGGGGGGGACTCCATACGAGCAGTACTTC. The rearrangement links TRBV2 to TRBJ2-7; a possible D gene is TRBD1 (8 bases). There are 15 residues in the CDR3. The germline CDR1 and CDR2 sequences are SNHLY and FYNNEI. Trimming left V 6 bases short and J 4 bases short, with 19 bases between.

The chain carries TRBV7-8 and TRBJ2-5; 13 bases are a match to TRBD2. CDR1 is SGHVS, CDR2 FQNEAQ, per germline. Trimming took 1 base from V and 2 from J; bases not matched to a gene: 1. CDR3 length equals 16 residues. CDR3 in DNA: TGTGCCAGCAGCTTAGAACTAGCGGGGGGGCAAGAGACCCAGTACTTC. It specifies CASSLELAGGQETQYF.

In this sample, this clone turned up a few times. The rearrangement links TRBV2 to TRBJ1-5, with a tentative D call TRBD1 (5 bases). The CDR3 extends over 14 amino acids. Trimming cost V 6 bases and J 2 bases, with 11 bases left between them. The germline V gene has CDR1 SNHLY and CDR2 FYNNEI. The CDR3 region is CASSQDTGNQPQHF. In DNA form, the CDR3 reads TGTGCCAGCAGCCAGGACACCGGCAATCAGCCCCAGCATTTT.

Details on this clone: The sample has other DNA sequences that encode this CDR3 too. The rearrangement links TRBV30 to TRBJ1-1; D remains unclear. Per the germline V gene, CDR1 is GTSNPN and CDR2 is SVGIG (reference sequence). The CDR3 is made up of 13 amino acids. Trimming removed 3 bases at V and 1 base at J, with 9 bases between. Written as DNA, the CDR3 is TGTGCCTGGAGGCAACAACCGAACACTGAAGCTTTCTTT. It translates to CAWRQQPNTEAFF. The entire variable domain, with the rest obtained from reference TRBV30 and TRBJ1-1, is as follows: SQTIHQWPATLVQPVGSPLSLECTVEGTSNPNLYWYRQAAGRGLQLLFYSVGIGQISSEVPQNLSASRPQDRQFILSSKKLLLSDSGFYLCAWRQQPNTEAFFGQGTRLTVV.

V gene TRBV28 combines with J gene TRBJ2-7; the match to TRBD1 covers 8 bases. V was clipped by 6 bases and J by 3 bases; unmatched bases: 4. The length of the CDR3 is 13 residues. Germline V gives CDR1 MDHEN, CDR2 SYDVKM. The CDR3 sequence is CASSPGGIYEQYF. Written as DNA, the CDR3 is TGTGCCAGCAGCCCAGGGGGCATCTACGAGCAGTACTTC.

The rearrangement joins TRBV5-4 to TRBJ2-7; 9 positions match TRBD1. V dropped 4 bases and J dropped 2; count of bases not matched to a gene: 7. The CDR3 contains 15 residues. The germline CDR1 and CDR2 sequences are SGHNT and YYREEE (reference sequence). The DNA for the CDR3 is TGTGCCAGCAGCGGGGGGACAGGGCTCACCTACGAGCAGTACTTC. This translates into CASSGGTGLTYEQYF.

The genes are TRBV28 and TRBJ1-6; no definite D call. CDR3 length: 14 amino acids. V was pared by 2 bases and J by 8 bases, with 10 bases between. The germline CDR1 and CDR2 sequences are MDHEN and SYDVKM. The DNA of the CDR3 is TGTGCCAGCAGTTTAGGAATCACCCATTCACCCCTCCACTTT. It is translated as CASSLGITHSPLHF.

This clone was observed a few times. The genes are TRBV7-9 and TRBJ1-1; 8 nucleotides line up with TRBD1. Germline values: CDR1 SEHNR, CDR2 FQNEAQ (reference sequence). There are 17 residues in the CDR3. The J segment lost 0 bases and the V segment lost 2 bases, leaving 8 bases of the junction unmatched. CDR3 protein: CASSLFGTGFMNTEAFF. Written as DNA, the CDR3 is TGTGCCAGCAGCTTATTTGGGACAGGATTCATGAACACTGAAGCTTTCTTT.